A selection of T cell receptor beta chains follows, all from one sample in a study of cytomegalovirus exposure and HLA in healthy donors. Generated by immunoSEQ multiplex PCR, the TCRdb table keeps only in-frame clones and is missing some. The table includes tens of thousands of clones, over 60% detected once. Sequenced input: PBMCs. The receptors stem from a male donor in good health and CMV-seropositive. Each CDR3 is given with its conserved first and last residue. The D gene is left open where the match is weak. Some rows mark clone size as missing; the rest say once, few, many or name a class of expanded clone.

cdr3_aa: CASSSDSSEAFF; cdr3_nt: TGTGCCAGCAGCTCGGACAGCTCTGAAGCTTTCTTT; d_call: -; j_call: TRBJ1-1; clone_size: -; v_call: TRBV11-3
cdr3_aa: CASSPRQGADYGYTF; cdr3_nt: TGTGCCAGCAGCCCCAGACAGGGGGCCGACTATGGCTACACCTTC; d_call: TRBD1; j_call: TRBJ1-2; clone_size: -; v_call: TRBV4-2
cdr3_aa: CASSLTGRTGELFF; cdr3_nt: TGTGCCAGCAGTCTGACAGGGCGAACCGGGGAGCTGTTTTTT; d_call: TRBD1; j_call: TRBJ2-2; clone_size: few; v_call: TRBV25-1
cdr3_aa: CASSLGQSGANVLTF; cdr3_nt: TGTGCCAGCAGTTTAGGACAGTCTGGGGCCAACGTCCTGACTTTC; d_call: -; j_call: TRBJ2-6; clone_size: -; v_call: TRBV28
cdr3_aa: CSVSTSSYTDTQYF; cdr3_nt: TGCAGCGTTAGTACTAGCTCTTACACAGATACGCAGTATTTT; d_call: -; j_call: TRBJ2-3; clone_size: few; v_call: TRBV29-1
cdr3_aa: CASSLRQGGMDTQYF; cdr3_nt: TGCGCCAGCAGCTTGCGACAGGGCGGTATGGATACGCAGTATTTT; d_call: TRBD1; j_call: TRBJ2-3; clone_size: -; v_call: TRBV5-1
cdr3_aa: CASSNRDRPHYGYTF; cdr3_nt: TGTGCCAGCAGTAACAGGGACAGGCCCCACTATGGCTACACCTTC; d_call: TRBD1; j_call: TRBJ1-2; clone_size: -; v_call: TRBV6-1
cdr3_aa: CASSLAGSNQPQHF; cdr3_nt: TGTGCCAGCAGCTTGGCAGGGAGCAATCAGCCCCAGCATTTT; d_call: -; j_call: TRBJ1-5; clone_size: few; v_call: TRBV5-6
cdr3_aa: CASSSGVAYNEQFF; cdr3_nt: TGCGCCAGCAGCTCAGGGGTCGCCTACAATGAGCAGTTCTTC; d_call: -; j_call: TRBJ2-1; clone_size: -; v_call: TRBV5-1
cdr3_aa: CASSSVDTVNTEAFF; cdr3_nt: TGTGCCAGCAGCTCCGTGGACACCGTGAACACTGAAGCTTTCTTT; d_call: -; j_call: TRBJ1-1; clone_size: -; v_call: TRBV11-3
cdr3_aa: CASGPNYEGYTF; cdr3_nt: TGTGCCAGCGGTCCAAATTACGAGGGCTACACCTTC; d_call: -; j_call: TRBJ1-2; clone_size: -; v_call: TRBV28
cdr3_aa: CASSKRQGPKTGELFF; cdr3_nt: TGTGCCAGCAGCAAGCGACAGGGGCCAAAAACCGGGGAGCTGTTTTTT; d_call: TRBD1; j_call: TRBJ2-2; clone_size: -; v_call: TRBV7-2
cdr3_aa: CASSESRVGFHTEAFF; cdr3_nt: TGTGCCAGCAGTGAATCCAGGGTCGGGTTCCACACTGAAGCTTTCTTT; d_call: -; j_call: TRBJ1-1; clone_size: -; v_call: TRBV25-1
cdr3_aa: CASSLGAGSGNTIYF; cdr3_nt: TGCGCCAGCAGCTTGGGGGCCGGCTCTGGAAACACCATATATTTT; d_call: -; j_call: TRBJ1-3; clone_size: -; v_call: TRBV5-1
cdr3_aa: CAISKEAGGTTNTGELFF; cdr3_nt: TGTGCCATCAGCAAAGAAGCGGGGGGTACGACGAACACCGGGGAGCTGTTTTTT; d_call: TRBD2; j_call: TRBJ2-2; clone_size: -; v_call: TRBV10-3
cdr3_aa: CASSGGRTLGEQFF; cdr3_nt: TGTGCCAGTAGTGGGGGCAGGACGTTAGGAGAGCAGTTCTTC; d_call: -; j_call: TRBJ2-1; clone_size: -; v_call: TRBV19
cdr3_aa: CSARKEGYTF; cdr3_nt: TGCAGTGCTAGGAAGGAGGGCTACACCTTC; d_call: -; j_call: TRBJ1-2; clone_size: -; v_call: TRBV20-1
cdr3_aa: CASTASGNEQYF; cdr3_nt: TGTGCCAGCACGGCTAGCGGCAACGAGCAGTACTTC; d_call: TRBD2; j_call: TRBJ2-7; clone_size: -; v_call: TRBV6-1
cdr3_aa: CASSLAWREKQETQYF; cdr3_nt: TGTGCCAGCAGCTTAGCGTGGCGGGAGAAACAAGAGACCCAGTACTTC; d_call: TRBD2; j_call: TRBJ2-5; clone_size: -; v_call: TRBV7-9
cdr3_aa: CASGISGYEQYF; cdr3_nt: TGTGCCAGCGGAATTTCAGGATACGAGCAGTACTTC; d_call: -; j_call: TRBJ2-7; clone_size: -; v_call: TRBV2
cdr3_aa: CASSRRGNTGELFF; cdr3_nt: TGTGCCAGCAGCCGAAGAGGAAACACCGGGGAGCTGTTTTTT; d_call: -; j_call: TRBJ2-2; clone_size: -; v_call: TRBV11-2
cdr3_aa: CSVVLVGTPRGNTGELFF; cdr3_nt: TGCAGCGTTGTTTTAGTCGGGACACCCCGGGGGAACACCGGGGAGCTGTTTTTT; d_call: -; j_call: TRBJ2-2; clone_size: -; v_call: TRBV29-1
cdr3_aa: CASRTTGVYEQYF; cdr3_nt: TGTGCCAGCCGTACAACAGGTGTCTACGAGCAGTACTTC; d_call: -; j_call: TRBJ2-7; clone_size: -; v_call: TRBV28
cdr3_aa: CASSLPTGDTGELFF; cdr3_nt: TGTGCCAGCAGCCTACCGACAGGGGACACCGGGGAGCTGTTTTTT; d_call: TRBD1; j_call: TRBJ2-2; clone_size: few; v_call: TRBV5-4
cdr3_aa: CASSRGPLHF; cdr3_nt: TGTGCCAGCAGCCGGGGGCCCCTCCACTTT; d_call: -; j_call: TRBJ1-6; clone_size: -; v_call: TRBV6-1
cdr3_aa: CASRKTGQGEAFF; cdr3_nt: TGTGCCAGCAGAAAAACCGGACAGGGAGAAGCTTTCTTT; d_call: TRBD1; j_call: TRBJ1-1; clone_size: -; v_call: TRBV6-5
cdr3_aa: CASSLGAGANTEAFF; cdr3_nt: TGTGCCAGCAGCTTAGGCGCAGGGGCGAACACTGAAGCTTTCTTT; d_call: -; j_call: TRBJ1-1; clone_size: -; v_call: TRBV7-3
cdr3_aa: CASSSRDLGTGELFF; cdr3_nt: TGTGCCAGCAGCTCGAGGGACTTGGGCACCGGGGAGCTGTTTTTT; d_call: -; j_call: TRBJ2-2; clone_size: -; v_call: TRBV7-9
cdr3_aa: CASSPGGVASYEQYF; cdr3_nt: TGTGCCAGCAGCCCTGGGGGCGTTGCTTCCTACGAGCAGTACTTC; d_call: -; j_call: TRBJ2-7; clone_size: -; v_call: TRBV5-4
cdr3_aa: CAIRDRRNTGELFF; cdr3_nt: TGTGCCATCAGGGACAGGCGGAACACCGGGGAGCTGTTTTTT; d_call: TRBD1; j_call: TRBJ2-2; clone_size: -; v_call: TRBV7-9
cdr3_aa: CASSSQGAYGYTF; cdr3_nt: TGTGCCAGCAGCTCACAGGGGGCCTATGGCTACACCTTC; d_call: TRBD1; j_call: TRBJ1-2; clone_size: -; v_call: TRBV11-1
cdr3_aa: CASSPGTANQYF; cdr3_nt: TGTGCCAGCAGCCCGGGGACTGCCAACCAGTACTTC; d_call: -; j_call: TRBJ2-5; clone_size: -; v_call: TRBV14
cdr3_aa: CASSLATTGANEQFF; cdr3_nt: TGTGCCAGCAGCTTAGCCACTACAGGGGCCAATGAGCAGTTCTTC; d_call: TRBD1; j_call: TRBJ2-1; clone_size: -; v_call: TRBV7-8
cdr3_aa: CASSLDVPGTGANVLTF; cdr3_nt: TGCGCCAGCAGCTTGGACGTACCAGGGACTGGGGCCAACGTCCTGACTTTC; d_call: -; j_call: TRBJ2-6; clone_size: -; v_call: TRBV5-1
cdr3_aa: CASSQRHLTGGDTIYF; cdr3_nt: TGCGCCAGCAGCCAAAGACATCTCACAGGGGGGGACACCATATATTTT; d_call: TRBD1; j_call: TRBJ1-3; clone_size: -; v_call: TRBV4-1
cdr3_aa: CASSGITTGVAGPRKAFF; cdr3_nt: TGTGCCAGCAGTGGGATAACGACAGGGGTTGCGGGACCACGGAAAGCTTTCTTT; d_call: TRBD1; j_call: TRBJ1-1; clone_size: -; v_call: TRBV27
cdr3_aa: CASSLMSSYEQYF; cdr3_nt: TGTGCCAGCAGCTTGATGTCTAGCTACGAGCAGTACTTC; d_call: -; j_call: TRBJ2-7; clone_size: once; v_call: TRBV5-6
cdr3_aa: CASSLRGGYQPQHF; cdr3_nt: TGTGCCAGCAGCTTACGGGGAGGGTATCAGCCCCAGCATTTT; d_call: -; j_call: TRBJ1-5; clone_size: -; v_call: TRBV7-2
cdr3_aa: CASSSLGATEAFF; cdr3_nt: TGTGCCAGCAGCTCCTTGGGGGCCACTGAAGCTTTCTTT; d_call: -; j_call: TRBJ1-1; clone_size: -; v_call: TRBV6-1
cdr3_aa: CAVQEEGNQPQHF; cdr3_nt: TGTGCCGTTCAGGAGGAGGGCAATCAGCCCCAGCATTTT; d_call: -; j_call: TRBJ1-5; clone_size: medium-sized; v_call: TRBV6-6
cdr3_aa: CAISDGTSPRGTGELFF; cdr3_nt: TGTGCCATCAGTGATGGGACTAGCCCTCGGGGCACCGGGGAGCTGTTTTTT; d_call: TRBD2; j_call: TRBJ2-2; clone_size: few; v_call: TRBV10-3
cdr3_aa: CASRSTGHPTGELFF; cdr3_nt: TGTGCCAGCAGGAGTACGGGACACCCCACCGGGGAGCTGTTTTTT; d_call: -; j_call: TRBJ2-2; clone_size: -; v_call: TRBV6-1